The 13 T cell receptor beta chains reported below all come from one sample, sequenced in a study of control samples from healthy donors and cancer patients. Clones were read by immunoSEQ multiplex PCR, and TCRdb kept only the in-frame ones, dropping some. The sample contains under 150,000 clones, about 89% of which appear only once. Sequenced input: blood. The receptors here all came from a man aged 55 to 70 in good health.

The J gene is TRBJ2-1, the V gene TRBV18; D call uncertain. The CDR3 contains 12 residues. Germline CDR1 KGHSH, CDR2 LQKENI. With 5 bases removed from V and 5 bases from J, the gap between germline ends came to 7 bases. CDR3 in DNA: TGTGCCAGCTCAAGCCCAGACAATGAGCAGTTCTTC. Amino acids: CASSSPDNEQFF.

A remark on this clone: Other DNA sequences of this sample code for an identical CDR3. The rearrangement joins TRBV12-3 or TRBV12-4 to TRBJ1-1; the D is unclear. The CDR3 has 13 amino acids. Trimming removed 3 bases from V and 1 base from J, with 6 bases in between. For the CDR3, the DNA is TGTGCCAGCAGTTTTAACGGGAACACTGAAGCTTTCTTT. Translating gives CASSFNGNTEAFF.

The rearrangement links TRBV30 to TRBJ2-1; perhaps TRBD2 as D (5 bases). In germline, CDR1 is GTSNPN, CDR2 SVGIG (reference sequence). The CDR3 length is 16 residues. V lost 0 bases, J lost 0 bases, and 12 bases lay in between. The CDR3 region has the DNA TGTGCCTGGAGTGTACTAGACGTAAGCTCCTACAATGAGCAGTTCTTC. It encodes CAWSVLDVSSYNEQFF.

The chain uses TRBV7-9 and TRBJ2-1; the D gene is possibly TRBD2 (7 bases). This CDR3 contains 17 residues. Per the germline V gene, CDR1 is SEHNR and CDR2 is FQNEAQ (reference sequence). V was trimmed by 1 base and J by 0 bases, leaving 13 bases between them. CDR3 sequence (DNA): TGTGCCAGCAGCTTAGTCGGGGGGCGGAGCTCCTACAATGAGCAGTTCTTC. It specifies CASSLVGGRSSYNEQFF.

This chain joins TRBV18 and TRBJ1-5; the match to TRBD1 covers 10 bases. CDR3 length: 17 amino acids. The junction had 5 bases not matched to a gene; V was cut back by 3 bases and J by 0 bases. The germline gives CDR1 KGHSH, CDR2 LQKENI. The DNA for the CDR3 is TGTGCCAGCTCACCGACAGGGGGCCTTTATAGCAATCAGCCCCAGCATTTT. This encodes CASSPTGGLYSNQPQHF.

The CDR3 sequence: CASSPQGYYGYTF. The CDR3 nucleotides read TGTGCCAGCAGCCCTCAGGGGTATTATGGCTACACCTTC. This chain uses TRBV7-3 with TRBJ1-2; the D gene is possibly TRBD1 (6 bases). The CDR3 covers 13 residues. V shed 5 bases and J shed 5 bases, with 12 bases lying between them. CDR1 is SGHTA and CDR2 is FQGTGA in the germline V gene.

CDR3 residues: CASRSQGGGEQFF. As DNA, the CDR3 is TGTGCCAGCAGGTCACAGGGTGGAGGTGAGCAGTTCTTC. The rearrangement links TRBV6-6 to TRBJ2-1; maybe TRBD1 (6 bases). Between the trimmed V and J ends, which lost 6 bases and 9 bases, there was a span of 15 bases. The germline CDR1 and CDR2 sequences are MNHNY and SVGAGI (reference sequence). CDR3 length: 13 amino acids.

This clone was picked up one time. The CDR3 sequence: CASSATGWEGYTF. DNA of the CDR3: TGTGCCAGCAGCGCAACAGGGTGGGAGGGCTACACCTTC. The chain employs TRBV9 and TRBJ1-2; TRBD1 is a possible D gene (6 bases). The CDR3 contains 13 residues. Germline V gene data show CDR1 as SGDLS and CDR2 as YYNGEE. With 3 bases removed from V and 8 bases from J, the gap between germline ends came to 14 bases.

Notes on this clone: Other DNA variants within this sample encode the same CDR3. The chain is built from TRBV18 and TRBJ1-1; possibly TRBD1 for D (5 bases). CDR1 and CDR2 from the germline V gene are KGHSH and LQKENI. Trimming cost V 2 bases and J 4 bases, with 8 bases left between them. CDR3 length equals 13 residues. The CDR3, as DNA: TGTGCCAGCTCACCAGGGGGTGTCACTGAAGCTTTCTTT. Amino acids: CASSPGGVTEAFF.

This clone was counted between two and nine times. CDR3 loop: CASSESRGVQPQHF. In nucleotides, the CDR3 is TGTGCCAGCAGTGAGAGCAGGGGGGTTCAGCCCCAGCATTTT. V is TRBV2 and J is TRBJ1-5; 7 bases line up with TRBD1. Germline V lookup: CDR1 SNHLY, CDR2 FYNNEI. The V gene end was trimmed by 3 bases and the J gene end by 6 bases; junction bases not matched to a gene: 5. This CDR3 is 14 amino acids long.

The CDR3, as DNA: TGTGCCAGCTCACGGACAGGGAGGGATGGCTACACCTTC. The encoded protein is CASSRTGRDGYTF. The chain combines TRBV18 with TRBJ1-2; 8 bases align to TRBD1. The germline CDR1 and CDR2 sequences are KGHSH and LQKENI. The CDR3 consists of 13 residues. Trimming removed 4 bases from V and 6 bases from J; junction bases left unmatched: 4.

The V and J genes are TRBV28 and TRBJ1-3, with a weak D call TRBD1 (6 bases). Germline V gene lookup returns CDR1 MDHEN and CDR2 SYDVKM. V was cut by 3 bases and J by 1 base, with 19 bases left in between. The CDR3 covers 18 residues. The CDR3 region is CASSFPSRDISSGNTIYF. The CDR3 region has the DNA TGTGCCAGCAGTTTCCCCAGCCGGGACATCTCATCTGGAAACACCATATATTTT.

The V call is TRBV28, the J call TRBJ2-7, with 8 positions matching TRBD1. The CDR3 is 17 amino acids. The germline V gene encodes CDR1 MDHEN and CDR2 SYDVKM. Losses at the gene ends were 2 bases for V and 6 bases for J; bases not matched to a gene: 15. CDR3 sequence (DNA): TGTGCCAGCAGTTTAAAAGCCCCAGGACAGGGCTCGAGCGAGCAGTACTTC. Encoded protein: CASSLKAPGQGSSEQYF.